This T cell receptor (beta chain) appears in the sequencing data of a study of blood T cell repertoires in COVID-19 (TCRdb year 2020). Looking at the study overall: Samples from collaborators originated in the United States, Italy and Spain and spanned both the acute and convalescent phases of COVID-19. The prospective study material was composed of cDNA or gDNA derived from T cells, B-cell-depleted T cells, or PBMCs. Deeply sampled blood TCRbeta repertoires from subjects exposed to, actively infected with, or recovered from COVID-19 were included in the dataset. A freely available public database, intended as a resource for researchers studying the immune response to SARS-CoV-2, is where the repertoires were released. Samples came from the ongoing ImmuneRACE study (first 160 participants) plus 1,254 subjects from 6 global collaborators. The sample metadata nearly always contained a de-identified subject ID, COVID-19 status, age in years and sex. HLA class I and class II types, where available, came from metadata supplied by the sample provider rather than from assay-based typing. Study-level results and caveats: Clinical and demographic metadata were provided uncurated, with the amount varying by source and participant.

TCRbeta CDR3 regions were amplified from genomic DNA by means of the immunoSEQ Assay, a bias-controlled multiplex PCR. From the authors' description of their analysis: The number of nucleated cells in each sample was estimated by amplification of reference gene primers within the assay. To quantify the absolute abundance of each unique TCRbeta CDR3 rearrangement, sequence reads were collapsed and filtered. For each sample, productive Simpson clonality was calculated as the square root of Simpson's diversity index over productive rearrangements. TCRdb obtained this table from immuneACCESS and retained in-frame rearrangements with V and J assigned. These tables miss some clones; where compared with another copy, unresolved V genes account for less than half of the shortfall, and the remainder is unexplained. That table is the source of V, J and clone size, and D and trimming were worked out from the DNA. This sample lists roughly 350,000 clones; approximately 87% were detected once. The leading ten clones occupy 4% of the sample.

The collaborating institutions used their own protocols to collect whole blood in K2EDTA tubes. For TCRbeta analysis, collaborators shipped samples in one of three forms: frozen whole blood, isolated PBMCs, or DNA extracted from either of those sample types. The CDR3 runs 14 residues from the cysteine to the phenylalanine. CDR3 DNA is the only sequence kept; it has 42 bases, read in frame from the first base. V loses 4 bases at its end and J loses 3 bases; junction bases beyond the gene matches: 1. Via the germline V gene (reference sequence), CDR1 is LGHDT and CDR2 YNNKEL. Worth noting for this clone: Its antigen specificity is not known. No quality values exist for individual bases; no much larger clone is one base distant.

The sequencing input was peripheral blood. This receptor was obtained from a woman aged 50 to 60 with active or convalescent COVID-19. Recombination joined TRBV3-1 (or the pseudogene TRBV3-2) with TRBJ1-3, with 9 bases matching TRBD1. The DNA sequence follows: TGTGCCAGCAGCCCGACAGGGGGTGGAAACACCATATATTTT. This yields the protein CASSPTGGGNTIYF.